A single sample is the source of the 9 T cell receptor beta chains below, sequenced in a study of graft-versus-host responses after intestinal transplantation. Libraries were prepared by immunoSEQ multiplex PCR; TCRdb keeps only in-frame clonotypes and omits some of them. The table lists about 130,000 clones, roughly 91% of them singletons. These receptors have no known antigen. Here the sequenced sample was unstimulated CD4+ T cells sorted from spleen or lymph node cells, taken before intestinal transplant. Every receptor here comes from a human donor who received an intestinal transplant.

This chain links TRBV18 with TRBJ1-4, with D unresolved. There are 15 residues in the CDR3. Germline lookup yields CDR1 KGHSH and CDR2 LQKENI. V gave up 3 bases and J gave up 0 bases, with 8 bases separating them. This chain's CDR3 is CASSPRGTTNEKLFF. The DNA for the CDR3 is TGTGCCAGCTCACCCAGAGGGACAACTAATGAAAAACTGTTTTTT.

The rearrangement joins TRBV10-1 to TRBJ2-2; D tentatively fits TRBD1 or TRBD2 (5 bases each). Deletions cut 10 bases from V and 4 bases from J, with 16 bases between. Germline CDR1 reads WNHNN; CDR2 reads SYGVQD (reference sequence). The CDR3 sequence is 14 residues long. The DNA of the CDR3 is TGCGCCATCAGGGTACTCGGGGCCACCGGGGAGCTGTTTTTT. Translation: CAIRVLGATGELFF.

This CDR3 is CASSSGRQPRNEKLFF. The CDR3 nucleotides are TGTGCCAGCAGCTCCGGGCGTCAGCCCCGTAATGAAAAACTGTTTTTT. The chain uses TRBV5-4 and TRBJ1-4, with D unclear. Germline loops: CDR1 SGHNT, CDR2 YYREEE (reference sequence). This CDR3 comprises 16 residues. Trimming took off 3 bases at V and 4 bases at J, with 16 bases between the two ends.

The CDR3 is CASSSGGYEKLFF. In DNA, the CDR3 is TGTGCCAGCAGTTCCGGGGGATATGAAAAACTGTTTTTT. The chain is built from TRBV6-5 and TRBJ1-4; D is possibly TRBD1 (5 bases). V dropped 4 bases and J dropped 6 bases, with 9 bases sitting between them. Germline loops: CDR1 MNHEY, CDR2 SVGAGI. CDR3 length: 13 amino acids.

The chain is built from TRBV28 and TRBJ2-7, with unresolved D. The ends were cut back, 6 bases at V and 2 bases at J, with 11 bases in the middle. This CDR3 comprises 13 residues. Germline CDR1 reads MDHEN; CDR2 reads SYDVKM. The CDR3 DNA reads as TGTGCCAGCAGCCCTACTCCTGCCTACGAGCAGTACTTC. Translated: CASSPTPAYEQYF. Full variable domain (remainder filled in from reference TRBV28 and TRBJ2-7): DVKVTQSSRYLVKRTGEKVFLECVQDMDHENMFWYRQDPGLGLRLIYFSYDVKMKEKGDIPEGYSVSREKKERFSLILESASTNQTSMYLCASSPTPAYEQYFGPGTRLTVT.

This clone was recorded once. J is TRBJ2-5 and V is TRBV7-8; D remains unclear. Germline assignment: CDR1 SGHVS and CDR2 FQNEAQ. The CDR3 is made up of 14 amino acids. V gave up 0 bases and J gave up 4 bases, with 9 bases separating them. The CDR3 spells CASSLALGRETQYF. The CDR3 nucleotides are TGTGCCAGCAGCTTAGCTTTGGGTCGAGAGACCCAGTACTTC.

The chain combines TRBV11-3 with TRBJ2-1; D remains unclear. The germline gives CDR1 SGHNT, CDR2 YENEEA. Deletions cut 0 bases from V and 9 bases from J, with 9 bases between. CDR3 length equals 13 residues. The DNA for the CDR3 is TGTGCCAGCAGCTTAGATCTCACAAGTGAGCAGTTCTTC. Translation gives CASSLDLTSEQFF.

V usage is TRBV18 and J usage is TRBJ1-2; TRBD1 is a possible D gene (6 bases). Trimming removed 4 bases from V and 4 bases from J, with 13 bases in between. The germline CDR1 and CDR2 sequences are KGHSH and LQKENI. This CDR3 spans 14 amino acids. The CDR3 loop reads CASSLQGFVYGYTF. CDR3 sequence (DNA): TGTGCCAGCTCACTCCAGGGGTTTGTCTATGGCTACACCTTC.

This rearrangement joins TRBV5-1 to TRBJ1-1; D gene uncertain. This CDR3 comprises 12 residues. Per germline, CDR1 SGHRS and CDR2 YFSETQ. V lost 4 bases to trimming and J lost 0 bases, with 4 bases between them. CDR3: CASSMVNTEAFF. For the CDR3, the DNA is TGCGCCAGCAGCATGGTGAACACTGAAGCTTTCTTT.